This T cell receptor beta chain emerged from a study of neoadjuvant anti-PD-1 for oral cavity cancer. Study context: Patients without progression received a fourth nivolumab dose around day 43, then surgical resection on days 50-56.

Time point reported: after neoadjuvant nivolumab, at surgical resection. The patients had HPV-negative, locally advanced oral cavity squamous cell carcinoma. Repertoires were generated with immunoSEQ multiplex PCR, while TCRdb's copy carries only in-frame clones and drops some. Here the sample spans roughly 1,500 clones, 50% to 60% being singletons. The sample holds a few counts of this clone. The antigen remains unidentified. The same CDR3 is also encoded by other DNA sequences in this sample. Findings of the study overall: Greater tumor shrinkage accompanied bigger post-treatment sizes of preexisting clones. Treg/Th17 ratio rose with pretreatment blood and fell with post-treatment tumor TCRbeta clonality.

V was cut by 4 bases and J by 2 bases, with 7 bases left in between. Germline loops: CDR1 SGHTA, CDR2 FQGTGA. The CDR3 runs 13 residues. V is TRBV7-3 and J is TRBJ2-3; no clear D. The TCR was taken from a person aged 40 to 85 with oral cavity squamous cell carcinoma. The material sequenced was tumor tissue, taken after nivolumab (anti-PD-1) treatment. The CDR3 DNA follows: TGTGCCAGCAGCTCTGGATACACAGATACGCAGTATTTT. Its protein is CASSSGYTDTQYF. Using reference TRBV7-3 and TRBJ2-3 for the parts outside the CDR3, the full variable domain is GAGVSQTPSNKVTEKGKYVELRCDPISGHTALYWYRQSLGQGPEFLIYFQGTGAADDSGLPNDRFFAVRPEGSVSTLKIQRTERGDSAVYLCASSSGYTDTQYFGPGTRLTVL.